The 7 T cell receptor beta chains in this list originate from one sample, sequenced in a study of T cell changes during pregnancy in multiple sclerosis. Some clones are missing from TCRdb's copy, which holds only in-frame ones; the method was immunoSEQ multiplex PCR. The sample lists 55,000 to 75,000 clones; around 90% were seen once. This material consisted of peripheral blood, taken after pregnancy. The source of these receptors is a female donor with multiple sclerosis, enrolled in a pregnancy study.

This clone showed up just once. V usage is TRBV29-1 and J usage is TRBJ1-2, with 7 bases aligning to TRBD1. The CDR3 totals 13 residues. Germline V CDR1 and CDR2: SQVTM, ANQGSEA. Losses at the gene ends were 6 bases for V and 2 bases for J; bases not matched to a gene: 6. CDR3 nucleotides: TGCAGCGTACTTAGGGACAGCAACTATGGCTACACCTTC. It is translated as CSVLRDSNYGYTF.

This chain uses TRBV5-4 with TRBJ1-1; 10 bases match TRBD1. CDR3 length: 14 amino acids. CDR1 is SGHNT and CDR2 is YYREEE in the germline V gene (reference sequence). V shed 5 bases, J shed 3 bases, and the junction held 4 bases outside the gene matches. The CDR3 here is CASSPDRGHTEAFF. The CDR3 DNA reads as TGTGCCAGCAGTCCTGACAGGGGGCACACTGAAGCTTTCTTT.

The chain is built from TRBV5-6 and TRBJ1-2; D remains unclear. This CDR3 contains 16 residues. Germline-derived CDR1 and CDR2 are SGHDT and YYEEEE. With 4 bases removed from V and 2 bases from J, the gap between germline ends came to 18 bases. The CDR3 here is CASSPLEGAANYGYTF. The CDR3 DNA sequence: TGTGCCAGCAGCCCCCTGGAGGGAGCAGCCAACTATGGCTACACCTTC.

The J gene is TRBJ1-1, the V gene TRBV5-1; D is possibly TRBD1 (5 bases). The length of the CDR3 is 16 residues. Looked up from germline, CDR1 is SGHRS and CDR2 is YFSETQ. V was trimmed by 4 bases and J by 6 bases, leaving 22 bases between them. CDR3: CASSPRSRGSFSEAFF. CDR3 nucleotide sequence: TGCGCCAGCAGCCCCCGGAGTAGGGGTAGTTTTTCTGAAGCTTTCTTT.

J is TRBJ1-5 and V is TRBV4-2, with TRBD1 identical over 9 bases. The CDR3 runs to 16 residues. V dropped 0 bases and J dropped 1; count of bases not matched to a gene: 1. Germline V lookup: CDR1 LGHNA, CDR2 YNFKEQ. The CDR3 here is CASSQETGGSNQPQHF. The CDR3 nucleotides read TGTGCCAGCAGCCAAGAGACAGGGGGAAGCAATCAGCCCCAGCATTTT.

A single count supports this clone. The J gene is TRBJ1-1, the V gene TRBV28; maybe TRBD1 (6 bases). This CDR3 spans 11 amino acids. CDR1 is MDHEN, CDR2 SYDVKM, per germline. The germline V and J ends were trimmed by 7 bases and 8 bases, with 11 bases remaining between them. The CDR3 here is CASTHRAEAFF. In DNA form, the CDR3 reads TGTGCCAGCACCCACAGGGCCGAAGCTTTCTTT.

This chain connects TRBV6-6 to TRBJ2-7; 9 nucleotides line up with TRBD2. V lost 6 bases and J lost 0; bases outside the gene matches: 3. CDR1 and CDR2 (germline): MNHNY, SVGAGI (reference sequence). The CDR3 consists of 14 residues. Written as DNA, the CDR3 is TGTGCCAGCAGCCCTAGCGGGAACTCCTACGAGCAGTACTTC. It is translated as CASSPSGNSYEQYF.